These T cell receptor beta chains were read from a single sample in a study of blood T cell repertoires in COVID-19. Clones were sequenced by immunoSEQ multiplex PCR, and TCRdb holds only the in-frame ones, with some missing. The sample includes around 99,000 clones, over 80% seen only once; the top ten take 1.1%. Sequenced sample: peripheral blood. These receptors originate from a human donor in a cohort sampled during active COVID-19. The CDR3 runs from the conserved cysteine through the conserved F or W. The D gene is left open where the match is weak. A clone size is listed for some rows: how often the clone was seen (once, few, many), or a class if it is expanded.

clone size | J gene | D gene | V gene | CDR3 protein | CDR3 DNA
NA | TRBJ1-1 | NA | TRBV6-4 | CASSLYRAGRRNTEAFF | TGTGCCAGCAGCCTTTACAGGGCCGGCCGTCGGAACACTGAAGCTTTCTTT
NA | TRBJ1-2 | NA | TRBV5-1 | CASSLDSYGYTF | TGCGCCAGCAGCTTGGACAGCTATGGCTACACCTTC
NA | TRBJ2-1 | TRBD2 | TRBV3-1/TRBV3-2 | CASSRPSGSSYNEQFF | TGTGCCAGCAGCCGCCCGAGCGGGAGCTCCTACAATGAGCAGTTCTTC
NA | TRBJ1-1 | NA | TRBV5-4 | CASSETSNTEAFF | TGTGCCAGCAGTGAGACTTCGAACACTGAAGCTTTCTTT
NA | TRBJ2-7 | TRBD1 | TRBV5-1 | CASSLEGALYEQYF | TGCGCCAGCAGCTTGGAGGGGGCCCTCTACGAGCAGTACTTC
NA | TRBJ2-1 | TRBD2 | TRBV27 | CASRFLAGDNDEQFF | TGTGCCAGCCGATTCTTAGCGGGAGACAACGATGAGCAGTTCTTC
few | TRBJ2-1 | NA | TRBV1 | CTSSQFFYREVSYNEQFF | TGCACCAGCAGCCAGTTTTTCTATCGGGAGGTCTCCTACAATGAGCAGTTCTTC
NA | TRBJ2-7 | TRBD2 | TRBV19 | CASRRTSGRSSEQYF | TGTGCCAGTAGACGAACTAGCGGGAGGAGTTCCGAGCAGTACTTC
NA | TRBJ1-1 | NA | TRBV9 | CASSVDPDTEAFF | TGTGCCAGCAGCGTAGACCCAGACACTGAAGCTTTCTTT
NA | TRBJ1-1 | TRBD1 | TRBV18 | CASSLDRVNTEAFF | TGTGCCAGCTCACTCGACAGGGTCAACACTGAAGCTTTCTTT
NA | TRBJ2-5 | TRBD2 | TRBV2 | CASSEALSGSGTQYF | TGTGCCAGCAGTGAAGCGCTCAGCGGGAGCGGGACCCAGTACTTC
NA | TRBJ2-3 | NA | TRBV6-5 | CASRLWGDGADTQYF | TGTGCCAGCAGGCTATGGGGGGATGGCGCAGATACGCAGTATTTT
NA | TRBJ2-3 | TRBD1 | TRBV9 | CASSEQGHPTDTQYF | TGTGCCAGCAGCGAACAGGGGCACCCCACAGATACGCAGTATTTT
NA | TRBJ1-6 | NA | TRBV28 | CASSLWGGNSPLHF | TGTGCCAGCAGTTTATGGGGAGGTAATTCACCCCTCCACTTT
NA | TRBJ1-5 | NA | TRBV7-8 | CASSLAPLRTAHSNQPQHF | TGTGCCAGCAGCTTAGCCCCCCTAAGGACAGCCCATAGCAATCAGCCCCAGCATTTT
NA | TRBJ1-2 | NA | TRBV7-9 | CASSSRQVIANYGYTF | TGTGCCAGCAGCTCACGACAGGTCATAGCTAACTATGGCTACACCTTC
NA | TRBJ2-3 | TRBD2 | TRBV6-2/TRBV6-3 | CASSTLAGAGVITDTQYF | TGTGCCAGCAGTACACTAGCGGGAGCCGGGGTTATCACAGATACGCAGTATTTT
NA | TRBJ2-5 | NA | TRBV28 | CASSLNRVTQYF | TGTGCCAGCAGTTTGAATCGGGTGACCCAGTACTTC
NA | TRBJ1-4 | NA | TRBV7-9 | CASSPRQDGNEKLFF | TGTGCCAGCAGCCCCCGACAGGATGGGAATGAAAAACTGTTTTTT
NA | TRBJ2-5 | NA | TRBV19 | CASSIYSLETQYF | TGTGCCAGTAGTATCTACTCCCTAGAGACCCAGTACTTC
NA | TRBJ2-7 | TRBD1 | TRBV5-6 | CASSYGTGSSYEQYF | TGTGCCAGCAGCTATGGGACAGGGTCCTCCTACGAGCAGTACTTC
NA | TRBJ2-6 | NA | TRBV3-1/TRBV3-2 | CASSNDGAGANVLTF | TGTGCCAGCAGCAATGACGGGGCTGGGGCCAACGTCCTGACTTTC
few | TRBJ2-7 | TRBD2 | TRBV7-8 | CASSGEGKASGSVYEQYF | TGTGCCAGCAGCGGGGAGGGGAAGGCTAGCGGGAGTGTGTACGAGCAGTACTTC
NA | TRBJ2-7 | NA | TRBV7-8 | CASSPGYEQYF | TGTGCCAGCAGCCCCGGCTACGAGCAGTACTTC
once | TRBJ2-7 | NA | TRBV29-1 | CSVSESYEQYF | TGCAGCGTTAGCGAGTCCTACGAGCAGTACTTC
once | TRBJ1-2 | TRBD1 | TRBV7-9 | CASSSDRAGYGYTF | TGTGCCAGCAGCTCCGACAGGGCTGGCTATGGCTACACCTTC
NA | TRBJ2-2 | TRBD1 | TRBV6-5 | CASSYSGTGAGELFF | TGTGCCAGCAGTTACTCAGGGACAGGGGCCGGGGAGCTGTTTTTT
NA | TRBJ1-2 | NA | TRBV19 | CASSIPQAPVNYGYTF | TGTGCCAGTAGTATCCCACAGGCTCCCGTAAACTATGGCTACACCTTC
NA | TRBJ1-5 | TRBD1 | TRBV7-2 | CASSSGQGNQPQHF | TGTGCCAGCAGCTCGGGACAGGGGAATCAGCCCCAGCATTTT
NA | TRBJ1-6 | NA | TRBV15 | CATSRDLAGASYNSPLHF | TGTGCCACCAGCAGAGATTTGGCAGGGGCCTCCTATAATTCACCCCTCCACTTT
NA | TRBJ2-1 | NA | TRBV7-2 | CASSLGGINNEQFF | TGTGCCAGCAGCTTAGGCGGGATTAACAATGAGCAGTTCTTC
NA | TRBJ2-7 | TRBD1 | TRBV6-1 | CASSDLRQGEQYF | TGTGCCAGCAGTGACCTTAGACAGGGCGAGCAGTACTTC
NA | TRBJ1-2 | TRBD1 | TRBV4-3 | CASSQGTGGKANYGYTF | TGCGCCAGCAGCCAAGGGACAGGGGGGAAGGCTAACTATGGCTACACCTTC
once | TRBJ1-2 | NA | TRBV7-2 | CASSLVSGSNYGYTF | TGTGCCAGCAGCTTAGTTTCAGGGTCTAACTATGGCTACACCTTC
NA | TRBJ2-7 | TRBD2 | TRBV18 | CASSPRVTSGSYEQYF | TGTGCCAGCTCACCTCGGGTGACTAGCGGCTCCTACGAGCAGTACTTC
NA | TRBJ2-7 | TRBD1 | TRBV18 | CASSDRALVYEQYF | TGTGCCAGCTCAGACAGGGCTCTGGTTTACGAGCAGTACTTC
NA | TRBJ1-3 | TRBD1 | TRBV10-3 | CAMQGDPGNTIYF | TGTGCCATGCAGGGGGATCCTGGAAACACCATATATTTT
NA | TRBJ1-1 | NA | TRBV19 | CASSIGHMNTEAFF | TGTGCCAGTAGTATAGGACACATGAACACTGAAGCTTTCTTT
NA | TRBJ2-2 | TRBD2 | TRBV5-8 | CASSYPAGVVSTGELFF | TGTGCCAGCAGCTATCCAGCGGGGGTTGTGAGCACCGGGGAGCTGTTTTTT
NA | TRBJ1-5 | NA | TRBV19 | CASRTRREDQPQHF | TGTGCCAGTAGGACGAGAAGGGAGGATCAGCCCCAGCATTTT
NA | TRBJ2-1 | TRBD2 | TRBV7-3 | CASSLHPAGEVHEQFF | TGTGCCAGCAGCTTACATCCTGCGGGAGAAGTCCATGAGCAGTTCTTC
NA | TRBJ2-1 | TRBD2 | TRBV7-7 | CASSQGTSDEQFF | TGTGCCAGCAGCCAGGGGACTAGCGATGAGCAGTTCTTC